This TCR beta chain came from a study of T cells in Graves' hyperthyroidism and ophthalmopathy. Study results and caveats: Blood held most thyroid clonotypes expanded above 0.001 frequency. From stable hyperthyroidism, ophthalmopathy was set apart by a 13 V-J model. It was a median about 6.5 months before onset that the model predicted ophthalmopathy.

Germline lookup yields CDR1 KGHSY and CDR2 FQNENV. The V end lost 5 bases, the J end lost 5 bases, and 16 bases lay between the germline ends. The CDR3 sequence is 15 residues long. As regards this clonotype: Its matching antigen is unknown.

Amplification yielded TCR beta CDR3 regions, with RNA transcripts as the source. A first-round RT-PCR of the TCR CDR3 used the HTBI primer set. MiXCR, run by TCRdb on the multiplex PCR reads, gives a single entry per CDR3 protein. This repertoire shows 600,000 to 700,000 distinct CDR3 sequences, approximately 15% found once; its top ten account for around 4%. The study included ophthalmopathy patients with Clinical Activity Score at least 3, NOSPECS grade at least 4 and duration under 3 months. The sample taken for sequencing was blood. V gene TRBV16 combines with J gene TRBJ1-5, with D unresolved. The clonotype was recovered from a woman aged 35 to 49 with Graves' ophthalmopathy. CDR3 residues: CASSFGRGGYQPQHF. The CDR3 DNA is TGTGCCAGCAGCTTCGGACGGGGAGGTTATCAGCCCCAGCATTTT.